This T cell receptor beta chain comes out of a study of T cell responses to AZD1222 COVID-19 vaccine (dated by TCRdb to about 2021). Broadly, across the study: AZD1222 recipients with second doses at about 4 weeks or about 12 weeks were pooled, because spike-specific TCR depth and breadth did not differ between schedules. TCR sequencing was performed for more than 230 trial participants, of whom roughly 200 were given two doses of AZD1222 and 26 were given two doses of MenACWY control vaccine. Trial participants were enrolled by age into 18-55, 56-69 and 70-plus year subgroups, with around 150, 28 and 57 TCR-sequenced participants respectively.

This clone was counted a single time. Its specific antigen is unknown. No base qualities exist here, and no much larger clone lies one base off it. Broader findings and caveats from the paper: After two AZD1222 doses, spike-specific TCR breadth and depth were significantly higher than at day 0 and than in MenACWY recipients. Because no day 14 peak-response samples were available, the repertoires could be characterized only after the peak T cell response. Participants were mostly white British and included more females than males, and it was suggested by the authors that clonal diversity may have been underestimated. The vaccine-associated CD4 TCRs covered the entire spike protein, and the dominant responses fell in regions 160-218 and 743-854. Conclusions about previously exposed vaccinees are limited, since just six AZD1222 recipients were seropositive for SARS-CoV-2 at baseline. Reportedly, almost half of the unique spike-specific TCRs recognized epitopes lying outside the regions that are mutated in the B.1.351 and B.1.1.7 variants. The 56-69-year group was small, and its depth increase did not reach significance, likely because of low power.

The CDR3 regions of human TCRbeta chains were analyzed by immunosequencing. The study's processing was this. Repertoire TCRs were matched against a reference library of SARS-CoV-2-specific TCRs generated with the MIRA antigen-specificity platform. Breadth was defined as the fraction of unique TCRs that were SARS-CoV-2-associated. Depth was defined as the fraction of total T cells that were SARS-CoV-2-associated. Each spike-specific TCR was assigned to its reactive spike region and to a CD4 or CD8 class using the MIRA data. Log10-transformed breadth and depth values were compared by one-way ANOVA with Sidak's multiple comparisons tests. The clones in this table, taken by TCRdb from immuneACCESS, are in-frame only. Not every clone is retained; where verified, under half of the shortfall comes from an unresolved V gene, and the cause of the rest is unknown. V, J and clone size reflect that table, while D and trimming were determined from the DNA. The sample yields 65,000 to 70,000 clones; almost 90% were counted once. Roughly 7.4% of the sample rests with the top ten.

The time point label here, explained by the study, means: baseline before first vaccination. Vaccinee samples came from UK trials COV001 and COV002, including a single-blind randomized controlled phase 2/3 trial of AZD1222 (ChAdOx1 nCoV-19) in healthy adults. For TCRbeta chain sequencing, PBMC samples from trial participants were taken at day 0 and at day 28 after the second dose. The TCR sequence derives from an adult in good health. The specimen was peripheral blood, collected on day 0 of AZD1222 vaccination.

The DNA is as follows: TGTGCAAGTCGCTTAGGAGGGCTAGCGGGACCCACAGATACGCAGTATTTT. The translation is CASRLGGLAGPTDTQYF. Rearrangement joined TRBV12-2 to TRBJ2-3; TRBD2, the D gene given by the table, was not confirmed from the DNA. TRBV12-2 is classified as a pseudogene. Spanning cysteine to phenylalanine, the CDR3 consists of 17 amino acids. Just CDR3 DNA is preserved here, 51 bases in frame from base 1.